This TCR beta chain was observed in a study of Ad26.COV2.S vaccination and SARS-CoV-2 variants. Study conclusions and caveats: Assessments of TCR breadth and depth may have underestimated the total T cell responses. Recipients of vaccine and of placebo showed similar breadth of their non-spike TCR repertoires. While placebo recipients had lower spike-specific TCR breadth, vaccine recipients had more.

Treatment denoted: roughly 18 received Ad26.COV2.S at low or high dose, single or two shots; a few received placebo; per-sample allocation not given. Following the first vaccine or placebo injection, samples were taken on day 63. The CDR3 spans 13 residues. J gave up 1 base and V 11 bases, and 5 bases lay outside the gene matches. The germline V gene has CDR1 SGHTA and CDR2 FQGNSA. Profiled with immunoSEQ multiplex PCR; TCRdb holds only in-frame clones, not every one. Among about half a million clones listed, approximately 90% were seen once. As for this clone: Its specificity is unknown.

This specimen consisted of peripheral blood, obtained in a trial of Ad26.COV2.S vaccine versus placebo. The chain joins TRBV7-2 to TRBJ2-3; 8 nucleotides agree with TRBD2. The TCR sequence derives from a person aged 18 to 65 who received the Ad26.COV2.S COVID-19 vaccine or a placebo. The CDR3 DNA sequence: TGTGCCGTCGGGAGGGTGGGCACAGATACGCAGTATTTT. Protein: CAVGRVGTDTQYF.